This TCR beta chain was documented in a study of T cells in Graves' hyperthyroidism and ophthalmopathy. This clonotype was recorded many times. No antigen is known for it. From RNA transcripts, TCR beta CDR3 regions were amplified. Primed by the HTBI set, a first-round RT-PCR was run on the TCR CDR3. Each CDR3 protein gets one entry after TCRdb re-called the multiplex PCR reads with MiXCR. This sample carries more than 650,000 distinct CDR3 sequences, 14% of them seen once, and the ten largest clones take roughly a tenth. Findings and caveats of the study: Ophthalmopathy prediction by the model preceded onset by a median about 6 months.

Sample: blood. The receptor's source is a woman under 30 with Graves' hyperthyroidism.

CDR3 residues: CASSGGPSSSGYTF. CDR3 bases: TGTGCCAGCAGTGGAGGTCCGAGTAGCTCTGGCTACACCTTC. The chain couples TRBV6-1 to TRBJ1-2; D is uncertain. From germline, CDR1 is MNHNS and CDR2 SASEGT. V dropped 4 bases and J dropped 7 bases, with 16 bases sitting between them. CDR3 length: 14 amino acids.